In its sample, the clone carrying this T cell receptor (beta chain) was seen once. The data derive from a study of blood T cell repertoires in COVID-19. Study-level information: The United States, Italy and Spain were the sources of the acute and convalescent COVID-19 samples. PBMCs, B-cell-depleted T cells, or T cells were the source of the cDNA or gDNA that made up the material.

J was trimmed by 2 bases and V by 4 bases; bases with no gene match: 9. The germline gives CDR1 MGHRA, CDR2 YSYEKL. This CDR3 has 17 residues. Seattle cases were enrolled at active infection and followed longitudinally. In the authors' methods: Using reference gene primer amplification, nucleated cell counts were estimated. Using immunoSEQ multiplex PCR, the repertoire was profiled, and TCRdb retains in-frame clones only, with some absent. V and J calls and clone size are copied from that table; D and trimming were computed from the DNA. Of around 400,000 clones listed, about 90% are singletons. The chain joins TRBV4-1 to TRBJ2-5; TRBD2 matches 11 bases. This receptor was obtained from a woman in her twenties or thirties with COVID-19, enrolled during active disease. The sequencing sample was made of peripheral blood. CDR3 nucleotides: TGCGCCAGCAGCCGGAAACCGACTAGCGGGACACAAGAGACCCAGTACTTC. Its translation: CASSRKPTSGTQETQYF.